A single sample is the source of the 24 T cell receptor beta chains below, sequenced in a study of T cells after yellow fever vaccination (dated by TCRdb to the late 2010s). The treatment or condition label of this sample denotes: live attenuated yellow fever vaccine strain. The method behind the library was 5' RACE. Sequencing used an Illumina HiSeq 2500. TCRdb handled the public reads itself, with Q25 trimming in fastp and clone calling in MiXCR, and kept productive beta chains. Rows are combined by CDR3 protein, so each entry shows the most common genes and DNA. The sample table lists 50,000 to 75,000 distinct CDR3 sequences, around 7% of them with a count of one. The ten largest make up under 45% of the sample. Sample: CD8+ T cells sorted from PBMCs, taken on the day of the first yellow fever vaccination. The receptors were gathered from a man in his late teens or twenties who received the YFV17D yellow fever vaccine.

Only a few counts were recorded for this clonotype. V is TRBV2 and J is TRBJ2-7, with D unresolved. Trimming took 7 bases from V and 5 from J, leaving 9 bases between them. The CDR3 length is 11 residues. CDR1 is SNHLY and CDR2 is FYNNEI in the germline V gene. CDR3 sequence reads: CASTLGNEQYF. DNA for the CDR3: TGTGCCAGCACCCTGGGGAACGAGCAGTACTTC.

On this clonotype: This sequence may be a read error, since a much larger clone differs from it by one base. The rearrangement links TRBV12-3 or TRBV12-4 to TRBJ2-1; weak D call: TRBD2 (6 bases). There are 15 residues in the CDR3. The CDR3 here is CAVRPRGRSSNVQFF. In DNA, the CDR3 is TGTGCCGTACGGCCCCGGGGGAGATCTTCCAATGTGCAGTTCTTC.

This clonotype was seen more than once but under ten times. The chain combines TRBV25-1 with TRBJ2-3, with 9 bases fitting TRBD2. Per germline, CDR1 MGHDK and CDR2 SYGVNS. CDR3 length equals 17 residues. V was clipped by 0 bases and J by 4 bases; unmatched bases: 8. CDR3 loop: CASSEYSSGGLSDTQYF. The CDR3 DNA reads TGTGCCAGCAGTGAATATTCGAGCGGGGGGTTGTCAGATACGCAGTATTTT.

Many counts were recorded for this clonotype. The chain combines TRBV7-2 with TRBJ2-1; 7 bases align to TRBD2. Germline trimming cut 9 bases from V and 0 bases from J; bases unmatched to any gene: 5. This CDR3 spans 14 amino acids. Germline values: CDR1 SGHTA, CDR2 FQGNSA. This CDR3 reads CASTSGGSYNEQFF. In nucleotides, the CDR3 is TGTGCCAGTACCTCGGGGGGCTCCTACAATGAGCAGTTCTTC.

The rearrangement uses TRBV5-1 and TRBJ2-2; weak D call: TRBD1 (7 bases). Germline V gene lookup returns CDR1 SGHRS and CDR2 YFSETQ. This CDR3 is built from 15 residues. V dropped 4 bases and J dropped 6 bases, with 16 bases sitting between them. The CDR3 sequence: CASSPRRGVAGELFF. For the CDR3, the DNA is TGCGCCAGCAGCCCCCGCAGGGGGGTCGCCGGGGAGCTGTTTTTT.

This clonotype was counted many times. V usage is TRBV11-2 and J usage is TRBJ2-1, with D unresolved. CDR3 length equals 15 residues. Germline V gene lookup returns CDR1 SGHAT and CDR2 FQNNGV. The V and J ends lost 0 bases and 0 bases respectively, with 6 bases between them. This CDR3 reads CASSLEATSYNEQFF. CDR3 DNA: TGTGCCAGCAGCTTAGAGGCAACCTCCTACAATGAGCAGTTCTTC.

This clonotype was seen a few times. This rearrangement joins TRBV6-1 to TRBJ2-5; TRBD1 matches at 10 bases. This CDR3 comprises 14 residues. V gave up 6 bases and J gave up 3 bases; unmatched junction bases: 4. Germline CDR1 reads MNHNS; CDR2 reads SASEGT. The CDR3 bases are TGTGCCAGCAGCGACAGGGGGCTAGAAGAGACCCAGTACTTC. Its translation: CASSDRGLEETQYF.

This clonotype was detected many times. The rearrangement links TRBV5-1 to TRBJ2-3; perhaps TRBD1 as D (6 bases). Germline CDR1 SGHRS, CDR2 YFSETQ. CDR3 size: 15 residues. Trimming left V 4 bases short and J 0 bases short, with 12 bases between. The CDR3 coding sequence is TGCGCCAGCAGCGTGGGGACAACTAGCACAGATACGCAGTATTTT. Translated: CASSVGTTSTDTQYF.

This clonotype was counted many times. This chain joins TRBV7-9 and TRBJ2-3; D is uncertain. CDR3 size: 16 residues. Trimming shortened V by 1 base and J by 0 bases, and 11 bases separated the two germline ends. From germline, CDR1 is SEHNR and CDR2 FQNEAQ (reference sequence). The chain's CDR3 is CASSLGPSGSTDTQYF. The CDR3 DNA reads TGTGCCAGCAGCTTAGGCCCGAGTGGGAGCACAGATACGCAGTATTTT. The full variable domain, completed using reference TRBV7-9 and TRBJ2-3, is DTGVSQNPRHKITKRGQNVTFRCDPISEHNRLYWYRQTLGQGPEFLTYFQNEAQLEKSRLLSDRFSAERPKGSFSTLEIQRTEQGDSAMYLCASSLGPSGSTDTQYFGPGTRLTVL.

The rearrangement uses TRBV4-2 and TRBJ1-4; no definite D call. The CDR3 loop spans 14 amino acids. Looked up from germline, CDR1 is LGHNA and CDR2 is YNFKEQ. V was shortened by 7 bases and J by 10 bases, with 19 bases between the two germline ends. CDR3 region: CASKDAWLFGKLFF. CDR3 sequence (DNA): TGTGCCAGCAAAGACGCCTGGTTGTTTGGAAAACTGTTTTTT.

This clonotype has at least ten counts. This chain uses TRBV12-3 or TRBV12-4 with TRBJ1-1; D unclear. The germline V and J ends were trimmed by 3 bases and 2 bases, with 10 bases remaining between them. This CDR3 region has 14 residues. The CDR3 sequence: CASSFLPGNTEAFF. CDR3 nucleotide sequence: TGTGCCAGCAGTTTTTTGCCCGGAAACACTGAAGCTTTCTTT.

The chain employs TRBV9 and TRBJ1-2, with D possibly TRBD1 on 5 matching bases. This CDR3 is 17 amino acids long. V was cut by 4 bases and J by 0 bases, with 19 bases left in between. Germline assignment: CDR1 SGDLS and CDR2 YYNGEE. The CDR3 sequence is CASSPRGSPYPNYGYTF. The CDR3 DNA reads as TGTGCCAGCAGCCCGCGGGGCAGCCCCTACCCTAACTATGGCTACACCTTC. The full variable domain, in which reference TRBV9 and TRBJ1-2 provide the parts outside the CDR3, is DSGVTQTPKHLITATGQRVTLRCSPRSGDLSVYWYQQSLDQGLQFLIQYYNGEERAKGNILERFSAQQFPDLHSELNLSSLELGDSALYFCASSPRGSPYPNYGYTFGSGTRLTVV.

The sample holds many counts of this clonotype. The chain is built from TRBV6-2 or TRBV6-3 and TRBJ2-7, with unresolved D. The V gene's germline CDR1 is MNHEY and CDR2 SVGEGT. The CDR3 consists of 14 residues. V dropped 3 bases and J dropped 2 bases, with 11 bases sitting between them. In DNA form, the CDR3 reads TGTGCCAGCAGTTATCCGACCGTAACCTACGAGCAGTACTTC. It translates to CASSYPTVTYEQYF.

The rearrangement uses TRBV6-6 and TRBJ1-2; 9 bases are a match to TRBD1. CDR1 and CDR2 from the germline V gene are MNHNY and SVGAGI (reference sequence). Unmatched junction bases numbered 0, after V lost 1 base and J lost 6 bases. The CDR3 consists of 13 residues. The CDR3 loop is CASSYWDRDGYTF. As DNA, the CDR3 is TGTGCCAGCAGTTACTGGGACAGGGATGGCTACACCTTC.

This clonotype was seen only a few times. The V gene is TRBV15, the J gene TRBJ1-4; D perhaps matches TRBD1 (5 bases). The CDR3 has 15 amino acids. Trimming removed 5 bases from V and 4 bases from J, with 14 bases in between. Germline V gene data show CDR1 as LNHNV and CDR2 as YYDKDF (reference sequence). DNA of the CDR3: TGTGCCACCAGCCCTCCGGGGGGGGATAATGAAAAACTGTTTTTT. Translating it yields CATSPPGGDNEKLFF.

The V call is TRBV27, the J call TRBJ2-7, with a weak D call TRBD1 (5 bases). Germline assignment: CDR1 MNHEY and CDR2 SMNVEV (reference sequence). V was shortened by 0 bases and J by 3 bases, with 18 bases between the two germline ends. The length of the CDR3 is 17 residues. The CDR3 loop is CASSLSWAGSLLYEQYF. In DNA, the CDR3 is TGTGCCAGCAGTTTATCTTGGGCAGGGTCCCTTCTCTACGAGCAGTACTTC.

This clonotype has at least ten counts. The chain employs TRBV27 and TRBJ1-5, with no clear D. Trimming cost V 5 bases and J 0 bases, with 8 bases left between them. Germline V gene data show CDR1 as MNHEY and CDR2 as SMNVEV (reference sequence). This CDR3 contains 14 residues. The CDR3 DNA reads as TGTGCCAGCAGTATGGGCCTTAGCAATCAGCCCCAGCATTTT. Protein sequence: CASSMGLSNQPQHF.

This clonotype appeared a few times. The chain uses TRBV20-1 and TRBJ1-2; D is possibly TRBD1 (6 bases). CDR3 size: 12 residues. Trimming pared 6 bases from V and 7 bases from J, leaving 15 bases between. Germline V gives CDR1 DFQATT, CDR2 SNEGSKA (reference sequence). This CDR3 is CSAQGNGFGYTF. The CDR3 nucleotides are TGCAGTGCCCAGGGGAATGGTTTTGGCTACACCTTC.

This clonotype came up many times. V gene TRBV15 combines with J gene TRBJ2-3, with no clear D. The CDR3 has 14 amino acids. In germline, CDR1 is LNHNV, CDR2 YYDKDF (reference sequence). V lost 0 bases and J lost 2, with 6 bases in between. The CDR3 sequence is CATSREGNTDTQYF. The CDR3 DNA follows: TGTGCCACCAGCAGAGAGGGTAACACAGATACGCAGTATTTT.

V is TRBV3-1 and J is TRBJ2-3, with D possibly TRBD1 on 7 matching bases. Trimming shortened V by 3 bases and J by 5 bases, and 15 bases separated the two germline ends. The CDR3 has 15 amino acids. Germline assignment: CDR1 LGHDT and CDR2 YNNKEL (reference sequence). The CDR3 loop is CASSQGGRGVDTQYF. CDR3 bases: TGTGCCAGCAGCCAGGGGGGCAGGGGGGTAGATACGCAGTATTTT.

This clonotype was seen many times. The chain couples TRBV27 to TRBJ1-6; 8 bases match TRBD1. Germline CDR1 is MNHEY and CDR2 is SMNVEV (reference sequence). The CDR3 spans 16 residues. Trimming cost V 5 bases and J 0 bases; bases outside gene matches: 3. The CDR3 protein is CASSDRGYSYNSPLHF. The CDR3 region has the DNA TGTGCCAGCAGTGACAGGGGTTACTCCTATAATTCACCCCTCCACTTT.

This clonotype was detected many times. The chain joins TRBV27 to TRBJ1-5; D call uncertain. Germline V lookup: CDR1 MNHEY, CDR2 SMNVEV (reference sequence). The CDR3 consists of 13 residues. V lost 5 bases and J 10 bases, leaving 15 bases between the germline ends. CDR3 amino acids: CASSSRLFSPQHF. CDR3 coding DNA: TGTGCCAGCAGTAGCAGACTTTTCAGCCCCCAGCATTTT.

The chain links TRBV7-2 to TRBJ2-2; no reliable D call. Germline CDR1 reads SGHTA; CDR2 reads FQGNSA. The CDR3 has 15 amino acids. The ends were cut back, 5 bases at V and 7 bases at J, with 17 bases in the middle. CDR3 DNA: TGTGCCAGCAGCCACCACGGCGGCGCAGGCGGGGAGCTGTTTTTT. Amino acids: CASSHHGGAGGELFF.

Many counts were recorded for this clonotype. The chain links TRBV11-2 to TRBJ1-2, with 8 bases fitting TRBD1. J was trimmed by 13 bases and V by 0 bases; bases with no gene match: 7. Looked up from germline, CDR1 is SGHAT and CDR2 is FQNNGV. The CDR3 loop spans 13 amino acids. Here the CDR3 DNA reads TGTGCCAGCAGCTTAGAGGTGGACAGGGAGGCCACCTTC. Its translation: CASSLEVDREATF. The full variable domain, rest sourced from reference TRBV11-2 and TRBJ1-2, is EAGVAQSPRYKIIEKRQSVAFWCNPISGHATLYWYQQILGQGPKLLIQFQNNGVVDDSQLPKDRFSAERLKGVDSTLKIQPAKLEDSAVYLCASSLEVDREATFGSGTRLTVV.